This note documents a single TCR beta chain sequence. The antigen is not known. The data were taken from a study of OX40 agonist ivuxolimab in advanced cancers. Study in general: Ivuxolimab, an antibody acting as an agonist of OX40 (CD134), was used to treat patients.

Study-level points and caveats: Researchers did not establish what antigens the expanded peripheral T cells target.

Germline V gene lookup returns CDR1 LNHNV and CDR2 YYDKDF (reference sequence). The CDR3 is 14 residues long. V was pared by 0 bases and J by 9 bases, with 5 bases of the junction left unmatched. Sequencing used immunoSEQ multiplex PCR; TCRdb keeps in-frame clones, though not all of them. The table includes about 24,000 clones, roughly 80% detected once. The starting material was CD4+ or CD8+ T cells sorted from blood, obtained in a trial of the OX40 agonist ivuxolimab. This sequence joins TRBV15 and TRBJ2-1; TRBD2 aligns across 7 bases. The source is an adult with an advanced solid tumor such as melanoma, head and neck, liver or kidney cancer. This chain's CDR3 is CATSRDRAGVEQFF. The CDR3 DNA reads as TGTGCCACCAGCAGAGATCGTGCGGGGGTTGAGCAGTTCTTC.